A single sample gave rise to the 14 T cell receptor beta chains below, sequenced in a study of T cell responses to AZD1222 COVID-19 vaccine. Repertoires were generated with immunoSEQ multiplex PCR, while TCRdb's copy carries only in-frame clones and drops some. Of 200,000 to 300,000 clones detected, approximately 93% appear once; the ten largest clones hold around 0.5%. This sample comprised peripheral blood, obtained on day 0 of AZD1222 vaccination. These receptors came from an adult in good health.

Comment on this clone: One end of the junction does not line up with germline, which may come from a read error. The genes are TRBV7-2 and TRBJ2-1; 9 nucleotides agree with TRBD2. This CDR3 comprises 14 residues. Germline CDR1 reads SGHTA; CDR2 reads FQGNSA. For the CDR3, the DNA is TGTGCCAGCAGGCCCGGGACTAGCTACAGTGAGCAGTTCTTC. This encodes CASRPGTSYSEQFF.

The rearrangement uses TRBV28 and TRBJ1-4; D perhaps matches TRBD1 (5 bases). The CDR3 is 14 amino acids. The V end lost 2 bases, the J end lost 7 bases, and 11 bases lay between the germline ends. CDR1 and CDR2 from the germline V gene are MDHEN and SYDVKM. CDR3 bases: TGTGCCAGCAGTTTAGCACAGGAGGTTGAAAAACTGTTTTTT. It specifies CASSLAQEVEKLFF.

The J gene is TRBJ1-4, the V gene TRBV3-1 (or the pseudogene TRBV3-2); D ambiguous. V was clipped by 0 bases and J by 5 bases, with 16 bases between them. The germline gives CDR1 LGHDT, CDR2 YNNKEL (reference sequence). CDR3 length: 17 residues. The CDR3 bases are TGTGCCAGCAGCCAAGAGGCAGGACCGGGCCTCAATGAAAAACTGTTTTTT. Translating gives CASSQEAGPGLNEKLFF.

Points on this clone: One junction end disagrees with the germline gene, perhaps due to a read error. V is TRBV5-4 and J is TRBJ2-7; D may be TRBD2 (6 bases). CDR3 size: 13 residues. Germline CDR1 is SGHNT and CDR2 is YYREEE (reference sequence). The CDR3 reads CASSSIPGTSTLF. The CDR3, as DNA: TGTGCCAGCAGCTCCATACCCGGGACTTCCACGCTCTTC.

This clone was counted a few times. This chain links TRBV2 with TRBJ1-2, with D uncertain. The CDR3 length is 12 residues. Germline V gene lookup returns CDR1 SNHLY and CDR2 FYNNEI. V lost 6 bases, J lost 4 bases, and 9 bases lay in between. CDR3 protein: CASSMTGYGYTF. In nucleotides, the CDR3 is TGTGCCAGCAGCATGACTGGCTATGGCTACACCTTC. The complete variable domain, with remaining parts taken from reference TRBV2 and TRBJ1-2, reads EPEVTQTPSHQVTQMGQEVILRCVPISNHLYFYWYRQILGQKVEFLVSFYNNEISEKSEIFDDQFSVERPDGSNFTLKIRSTKLEDSAMYFCASSMTGYGYTFGSGTRLTVV.

In its sample, this clone was seen once. This sequence joins TRBV30 and TRBJ1-6, with D maybe TRBD1 (6 bases). V dropped 2 bases and J dropped 9 bases, with 14 bases sitting between them. The CDR3 runs to 14 residues. Germline V gene lookup returns CDR1 GTSNPN and CDR2 SVGIG (reference sequence). CDR3 region: CAWSNRVIGSPLHF. CDR3 DNA sequence: TGTGCCTGGAGTAACAGGGTTATCGGTTCACCCCTCCACTTT. Supplemented by reference TRBV30 and TRBJ1-6, the full variable domain reads SQTIHQWPATLVQPVGSPLSLECTVEGTSNPNLYWYRQAAGRGLQLLFYSVGIGQISSEVPQNLSASRPQDRQFILSSKKLLLSDSGFYLCAWSNRVIGSPLHFGNGTRLTVT.

The chain combines TRBV28 with TRBJ1-2; unclear D gene. V dropped 4 bases and J dropped 7 bases, with 13 bases sitting between them. Germline V lookup: CDR1 MDHEN, CDR2 SYDVKM. The CDR3 has 13 residues. The CDR3 loop is CASSYNAGGGYTF. In DNA, the CDR3 is TGTGCCAGCAGTTATAATGCGGGAGGTGGCTACACCTTC.

This clone has just one count. The chain joins TRBV2 to TRBJ1-1; TRBD1 agrees at 10 bases. The J segment lost 4 bases and the V segment lost 7 bases, leaving 9 bases of the junction unmatched. The CDR3 totals 15 residues. Per the germline V gene, CDR1 is SNHLY and CDR2 is FYNNEI. CDR3 sequence (DNA): TGTGCCAGCACGGAGAACGGACAGGGGGGCACTGAAGCTTTCTTT. Translated: CASTENGQGGTEAFF.

This clone showed up just once. The rearrangement uses TRBV2 and TRBJ2-7, with 11 bases identical to TRBD1. The V and J ends lost 7 bases and 8 bases, in that order; junction bases with no gene match: 10. Germline-derived CDR1 and CDR2 are SNHLY and FYNNEI. CDR3 size: 14 residues. The chain's CDR3 is CASIEDRGHGKQYF. Here the CDR3 DNA reads TGTGCCAGCATTGAGGACAGGGGGCATGGAAAGCAGTACTTC. Looking up the rest from reference TRBV2 and TRBJ2-7 gives the full variable domain: EPEVTQTPSHQVTQMGQEVILRCVPISNHLYFYWYRQILGQKVEFLVSFYNNEISEKSEIFDDQFSVERPDGSNFTLKIRSTKLEDSAMYFCASIEDRGHGKQYFGPGTRLTVT.

The genes are TRBV28 and TRBJ1-1; the D gene is possibly TRBD1 (5 bases). CDR3 length: 15 amino acids. Trimming took off 2 bases at V and 1 base at J, with 11 bases between the two ends. Germline loops: CDR1 MDHEN, CDR2 SYDVKM. CDR3 sequence: CASSLGAEGNTEAFF. The CDR3 region has the DNA TGTGCCAGCAGTTTAGGGGCAGAGGGGAACACTGAAGCTTTCTTT.

The chain couples TRBV5-1 to TRBJ1-6; D is ambiguous. The CDR3 totals 14 residues. Trimming removed 0 bases from V and 9 bases from J, with 10 bases in between. Germline V gene lookup returns CDR1 SGHRS and CDR2 YFSETQ. This CDR3 reads CASSLAPWGSPLHF. The CDR3, as DNA: TGCGCCAGCAGCTTGGCCCCTTGGGGTTCACCCCTCCACTTT.

The rearrangement links TRBV10-2 to TRBJ1-6; no clear D gene. V lost 2 bases to trimming and J lost 11 bases, with 16 bases between them. CDR3 length equals 15 residues. Germline loops: CDR1 WSHSY, CDR2 SAAADI. The CDR3 sequence is CASSELGAPATPLHF. In nucleotides, the CDR3 is TGCGCCAGCAGTGAGCTAGGTGCGCCCGCGACACCCCTCCACTTT.

The chain recombines TRBV9 with TRBJ1-1; D unclear. The V end lost 0 bases, the J end lost 1 base, and 7 bases lay between the germline ends. The CDR3 is 14 amino acids. Per the germline V gene, CDR1 is SGDLS and CDR2 is YYNGEE. The CDR3 region is CASSVAPENTEAFF. For the CDR3, the DNA is TGTGCCAGCAGCGTAGCTCCGGAGAACACTGAAGCTTTCTTT.

The rearrangement joins TRBV18 to TRBJ2-7; 9 bases match TRBD1. Looked up from germline, CDR1 is KGHSH and CDR2 is LQKENI. The CDR3 consists of 15 residues. V gave up 4 bases and J gave up 1 base; unmatched junction bases: 5. Written as DNA, the CDR3 is TGTGCCAGCTCACAAGGACAGGGGATGTCCTACGAGCAGTACTTC. Translated, it gives CASSQGQGMSYEQYF.